Listed below are T cell receptor beta chains from one sample, sequenced in a study of breast tumors, draining lymph nodes, adjacent tissues. TCRdb independently ran MiXCR on the multiplex PCR reads; one entry per CDR3 protein. The sample contains tens of thousands of distinct CDR3 sequences, over 55% of which appear only once. Sample: breast tumor tissue. These receptors came from a female donor with breast cancer. Some clones in this sample may be carry-over from other donors' samples. The CDR3 runs from the conserved cysteine through the conserved F or W. A D gene is named only where the DNA matches it firmly. Clone sizes are given selectively: once, few, many, or a class where the clone is expanded.

v_gene	j_gene	abundance	d_gene	CDR3aa	CDR3nt
TRBV18	TRBJ1-2	few	-	CASSPGTNYGYTF	TGTGCCAGCTCACCCGGGACCAACTATGGCTACACCTTC
TRBV20-1	TRBJ2-7	few	TRBD2	CSAMWTSGGIYEQYF	TGCAGTGCTATGTGGACTAGCGGGGGAATCTACGAGCAGTACTTC
TRBV24-1	TRBJ1-4	-	-	CATSDTVLGALPNEKLFF	TGTGCCACCAGTGATACCGTGCTGGGGGCTCTCCCTAATGAAAAACTGTTTTTT
TRBV20-1	TRBJ1-2	-	-	CSARDLENYGYTF	TGCAGTGCTAGAGATCTGGAGAACTATGGCTACACCTTC
TRBV7-2	TRBJ2-3	-	TRBD2	CASSLRGLFTDTQYF	TGTGCCAGCAGCTTACGGGGACTATTCACAGATACGCAGTATTTT
TRBV5-1	TRBJ2-7	-	-	CASSFPPYEQYF	TGCGCCAGCAGCTTTCCCCCCTACGAGCAGTACTTC
TRBV5-6	TRBJ2-1	-	-	CASSLQGEGWEQFF	TGTGCCAGCAGCCTCCAAGGAGAGGGTTGGGAGCAGTTCTTC
TRBV5-6	TRBJ2-3	-	-	CASSFIAGTQYF	TGTGCCAGCAGCTTCATCGCAGGTACGCAGTATTTT
TRBV2	TRBJ2-3	many	-	CASSRMMGTDTQYF	TGTGCCAGCAGCAGAATGATGGGCACAGATACGCAGTATTTT
TRBV7-2	TRBJ2-7	-	-	CASSPGGSSSYEQYF	TGTGCCAGCAGCCCCGGTGGGTCGAGCTCCTACGAGCAGTACTTC
TRBV9	TRBJ2-3	-	TRBD2	CASSGTSGRGPLTDTQYF	TGTGCCAGCAGCGGGACTAGCGGGAGGGGGCCCCTCACAGATACGCAGTATTTT
TRBV14	TRBJ2-7	-	TRBD1	CASSQERPGQGWGYEQYF	TGTGCCAGCAGCCAAGAAAGGCCGGGACAGGGATGGGGCTACGAGCAGTACTTC
TRBV20-1	TRBJ1-5	-	TRBD1	CSVTRQGAGNQPQHF	TGCAGTGTAACACGACAGGGGGCAGGGAATCAGCCCCAGCATTTT
TRBV6-1	TRBJ1-5	-	-	CASSAGNSNQPQHF	TGTGCCAGCAGTGCCGGGAATAGCAATCAGCCCCAGCATTTT
TRBV7-2	TRBJ1-2	-	-	CASSSPNYGYTF	TGTGCCAGCAGCTCACCTAACTATGGCTACACCTTC
TRBV24-1	TRBJ2-1	-	TRBD1	CATSETGTGGNEQFF	TGTGCCACCAGTGAGACCGGGACAGGGGGCAATGAGCAGTTCTTC
TRBV20-1	TRBJ1-3	-	-	CSAQSGNTIYF	TGCAGTGCTCAATCTGGAAACACCATATATTTT
TRBV4-2	TRBJ2-7	-	TRBD1	CASSLQGGRGREQYF	TGTGCCAGCAGCCTTCAGGGGGGCAGGGGGCGCGAGCAGTACTTC
TRBV10-3	TRBJ2-5	-	TRBD2	CAISGDGGETQYF	TGTGCCATCAGTGGGGACGGGGGGGAGACCCAGTACTTC
TRBV20-1	TRBJ2-7	few	-	CSASFSGGAYEQYF	TGCAGTGCTAGCTTTTCGGGGGGCGCCTACGAGCAGTACTTC
TRBV5-1	TRBJ1-3	-	TRBD1	CASSLEGAAGNTIYF	TGCGCCAGCAGCTTGGAGGGGGCAGCTGGAAACACCATATATTTT
TRBV12-3/TRBV12-4	TRBJ1-5	-	-	CASSPSGRIAAQPQHF	TGTGCCAGCAGTCCTAGCGGAAGAATAGCGGCCCAGCCCCAGCATTTT
TRBV29-1	TRBJ2-7	-	-	CSVVVGSYEQYF	TGCAGCGTTGTGGTCGGCTCCTACGAGCAGTACTTC
TRBV20-1	TRBJ1-2	-	TRBD1	CSADRGDGYTF	TGCAGTGCTGACAGGGGGGATGGCTACACCTTC
TRBV20-1	TRBJ2-1	many	TRBD2	CSGRLAGSSSYNEQFF	TGCAGTGGGCGACTAGCGGGATCGAGCTCCTACAATGAGCAGTTCTTC
TRBV18	TRBJ1-5	many	-	CASSPSGRGELPQHF	TGTGCCAGCTCACCATCAGGGCGCGGGGAATTGCCCCAGCATTTT
TRBV4-3	TRBJ1-6	-	TRBD1	CASSQDTGQLSILSLHF	TGCGCCAGCAGCCAAGATACGGGACAGCTCTCTATTTTATCCCTCCACTTT
TRBV19	TRBJ1-5	-	TRBD1	CASRAQGATQPQHF	TGTGCCAGTAGAGCACAGGGGGCTACTCAGCCCCAGCATTTT
TRBV19	TRBJ2-7	-	TRBD1	CASSMMGQSYEQYF	TGTGCCAGTAGTATGATGGGACAGTCCTACGAGCAGTACTTC
TRBV5-1	TRBJ1-4	-	-	CASSLEIGLKLFF	TGCGCCAGCAGCTTGGAGATAGGGTTAAAACTGTTTTTT
TRBV24-1	TRBJ2-3	few	-	CATSVDYNEQYF	TGTGCCACCAGTGTGGACTACAATGAGCAGTATTTT
TRBV15	TRBJ1-6	few	TRBD1	CATAGGLDSPLHF	TGTGCCACCGCAGGGGGCTTAGATTCACCCCTCCACTTT
TRBV5-5	TRBJ1-2	-	-	CASSPGVRVDYGYTF	TGTGCCAGCAGCCCTGGGGTCAGGGTCGACTATGGCTACACCTTC
TRBV7-3	TRBJ1-3	once	TRBD1	CASSFDRGSGNTIYF	TGTGCCAGCAGCTTCGACAGGGGGTCTGGAAACACCATATATTTT
TRBV27	TRBJ2-5	many	TRBD2	CASSPGTSGRDQETQYF	TGTGCCAGCAGTCCCGGGACTAGCGGGAGGGACCAAGAGACCCAGTACTTC
TRBV12-3/TRBV12-4	TRBJ2-5	-	TRBD2	CASSSGLAGGRYQETQYF	TGTGCCAGCAGTTCCGGACTAGCGGGGGGGCGGTACCAAGAGACCCAGTACTTC
TRBV12-3/TRBV12-4	TRBJ2-5	-	TRBD1	CASSAGGGNQPQYF	TGTGCCAGCAGTGCAGGGGGCGGCAATCAGCCCCAGTACTTC
TRBV20-1	TRBJ1-4	-	TRBD1	CSAIPGTEEKLFF	TGCAGTGCGATTCCCGGGACAGAGGAAAAACTGTTTTTT
TRBV7-2	TRBJ2-7	once	-	CASSAVQLPSYEQYF	TGTGCCAGCAGCGCGGTACAGCTGCCCTCCTACGAGCAGTACTTC
TRBV14	TRBJ1-2	-	TRBD1	CASSHVGQDGYTF	TGTGCCAGCAGCCACGTGGGACAGGATGGCTACACCTTC
TRBV15	TRBJ2-7	-	TRBD1	CATSFGTGAYEQYF	TGTGCCACCAGCTTTGGGACAGGGGCCTACGAGCAGTACTTC
TRBV7-6	TRBJ1-6	-	-	CASSFSRPGPLHF	TGTGCCAGCAGCTTTAGTCGCCCGGGACCCCTCCACTTT
TRBV7-3	TRBJ2-3	-	-	CASSGLEDTQYF	TGTGCCAGCAGCGGACTCGAAGATACGCAGTATTTT
TRBV12-5	TRBJ2-5	many	-	CASGFAPGTPKGETQYF	TGTGCTAGTGGTTTCGCACCCGGGACACCAAAAGGGGAGACCCAGTACTTC
TRBV20-1	TRBJ2-1	once	-	CSASEFATGYNEQFF	TGCAGTGCTAGTGAGTTCGCGACAGGTTACAATGAGCAGTTCTTC
TRBV5-5	TRBJ1-2	-	TRBD1	CARSPDRDRYGNTF	TGTGCCAGAAGCCCCGACAGGGACCGATATGGCAACACCTTC
TRBV28	TRBJ1-5	-	-	CAAWAASNQPQHF	TGTGCCGCGTGGGCAGCTAGCAATCAGCCCCAGCATTTT
TRBV28	TRBJ2-5	many	TRBD2	CASNSAGGETQYF	TGTGCCAGCAATTCAGCGGGAGGCGAGACCCAGTACTTC
TRBV5-4	TRBJ2-2	-	TRBD2	CASSLGGGRLTGELFF	TGTGCCAGCAGCTTGGGCGGCGGGAGGTTGACCGGGGAGCTGTTTTTT
TRBV5-4	TRBJ2-7	few	-	CASSLTGTYEQYF	TGTGCCAGCAGCTTGACAGGAACCTACGAGCAGTACTTC
TRBV11-2	TRBJ2-7	-	-	CASSFCEQYF	TGTGCCAGCAGCTTCTGCGAGCAGTACTTC
TRBV15	TRBJ1-6	-	TRBD1	CATSSDRRGYNSPLHF	TGTGCCACCAGTTCGGACAGGCGAGGGTATAATTCACCCCTCCACTTT
TRBV20-1	TRBJ1-4	-	-	CSATTRPNEKLFF	TGCAGTGCTACGACACGTCCTAATGAAAAACTGTTTTTT
TRBV5-1	TRBJ2-7	-	-	CAGSLVGRGLSYEQYF	TGCGCCGGCAGTTTGGTTGGACGGGGCCTCTCCTACGAGCAGTACTTC
TRBV7-2	TRBJ1-4	-	-	CASRPGTVNEKLFF	TGTGCCAGCAGACCCGGGACGGTTAATGAAAAACTGTTTTTT
TRBV20-1	TRBJ2-7	-	TRBD2	CSAGGSGGRAYEQYF	TGCAGTGCCGGAGGAAGCGGGGGAAGAGCCTACGAGCAGTACTTC
TRBV10-2	TRBJ2-2	many	-	CASSELGPGELFF	TGCGCCAGCAGTGAGCTGGGACCCGGGGAGCTGTTTTTT